The clone carrying this TCR beta chain was picked up a small number of times. Its antigen is unknown. The data are from a study of CD8+CD57+ T cells in acquired aplastic anemia. Overall study findings and caveats: CD8+ Simpson's diversity showed no significant patient-control difference. Patients and controls were found to share twenty-nine CD8+ CDR3 sequences.

This CDR3 comprises 14 residues. Trimming cost V 1 base and J 5 bases, with 6 bases left between them. Patients chosen for sequencing had shown CD8+CD57+ cell expansion by flow cytometry. As a group, the patients uniformly had severe acquired aplastic anemia. Blood was sampled before the patients had received any therapy. Template material for TCR beta VDJ and CDR3 profiling consisted of genomic DNA. TCRdb reanalysed the reads using MiXCR and keeps one entry per CDR3 protein. Found here are about 40,000 distinct CDR3 sequences, roughly three fifths of them singletons; the top ten hold roughly three fifths.

The rearrangement uses TRBV12-3 or TRBV12-4 and TRBJ1-6, with D perhaps matching TRBD1 (6 bases). Sequenced input: sorted CD4+, CD8+, or CD8+CD57+ T cells (not recorded which) from PBMCs. The sequence was collected from a human donor with aplastic anemia. The CDR3 DNA is TGTGCCAGCAGTTTAGGGACAGATAATTCACCCCTCCACTTT. It translates to CASSLGTDNSPLHF.